A selection of T cell receptor beta chains follows, all from one sample in a study of shared clonotypes between healthy human individuals. Clones were sequenced by immunoSEQ multiplex PCR, and TCRdb holds only the in-frame ones, with some missing. Here the sample spans about 960,000 clones, approximately 80% being singletons. The specimen was memory CD4+ T cells sorted from blood. These receptors were taken from a young man in good health. CDR3s include the opening cysteine and the closing phenylalanine or tryptophan. D genes are given only for firm matches. Size is omitted from some rows. Given values are once, few, many or a class for expanded clones.

J gene | V gene | D gene | clone size | CDR3 protein | CDR3 DNA
TRBJ1-1 | TRBV5-4 | TRBD1 | - | CASSLLAQGATEAFF | TGTGCCAGCAGCTTGTTGGCGCAGGGGGCCACTGAAGCTTTCTTT
TRBJ1-6 | TRBV5-8 | - | few | CASRLGGDSPLHF | TGTGCCAGCAGACTAGGGGGGGACTCACCCCTCCACTTT
TRBJ2-5 | TRBV4-1 | - | many | CASSHPGTLQETQYF | TGCGCCAGCAGCCATCCCGGGACTTTACAAGAGACCCAGTACTTC
TRBJ1-3 | TRBV6-1 | - | few | CATREGINSGNTIYF | TGTGCCACCCGGGAGGGCATAAACTCTGGAAACACCATATATTTT
TRBJ1-1 | TRBV5-4 | - | - | CASSFEGYTEAFF | TGTGCCAGCAGCTTCGAGGGTTACACTGAAGCTTTCTTT
TRBJ1-2 | TRBV5-6 | TRBD1 | once | CASSFRGQGVSNYGYTF | TGTGCCAGCAGCTTTCGGGGACAGGGCGTCTCTAACTATGGCTACACCTTC
TRBJ1-5 | TRBV28 | TRBD1 | - | CASSSGGTNQPQHF | TGTGCCAGCAGTTCAGGGGGCACAAATCAGCCCCAGCATTTT
TRBJ2-7 | TRBV18 | - | - | CASSAGQSYEQYF | TGTGCCAGCTCCGCGGGACAGTCTTACGAGCAGTACTTC
TRBJ2-3 | TRBV5-1 | - | - | CASSLGLAEDTQYF | TGCGCCAGCAGCTTGGGGCTAGCCGAAGATACGCAGTATTTT
TRBJ1-1 | TRBV20-1 | - | - | CSARSNTEAFF | TGCAGTGCCAGGAGTAACACTGAAGCTTTCTTT
TRBJ2-3 | TRBV7-7 | - | - | CASSPHPSGDTQYF | TGTGCTAGCAGCCCCCATCCCTCCGGGGATACGCAGTATTTT
TRBJ1-6 | TRBV7-9 | - | few | CASSLAEPLHF | TGTGCCAGCAGCTTAGCCGAGCCCCTCCACTTT
TRBJ1-3 | TRBV9 | - | - | CASSPEAASGNTIYF | TGTGCCAGCAGCCCAGAGGCAGCCTCTGGAAACACCATATATTTT
TRBJ2-5 | TRBV5-4 | TRBD2 | - | CAGELTPLGGGHKQETQYF | TGTGCCGGGGAGTTGACCCCCCTCGGGGGGGGGCATAAGCAAGAGACCCAGTACTTC
TRBJ2-7 | TRBV7-9 | TRBD2 | - | CASSLLRRGGSYEQYF | TGTGCCAGCAGCTTATTGCGCCGCGGGGGGTCCTACGAGCAGTACTTC
TRBJ1-2 | TRBV27 | TRBD1 | - | CASSGQGIDGYTF | TGTGCCAGCAGCGGACAGGGGATAGATGGCTACACCTTC
TRBJ1-1 | TRBV2 | TRBD1 | - | CASPRTGREGEAFF | TGTGCCAGCCCGAGGACAGGGAGGGAGGGTGAAGCTTTCTTT
TRBJ1-5 | TRBV4-3 | - | - | CASSQGASNQPQHF | TGCGCCAGCAGCCAAGGCGCTAGCAATCAGCCCCAGCATTTT
TRBJ1-5 | TRBV27 | TRBD1 | - | CASSDRGIIGNQPQHF | TGTGCCAGCAGCGACAGGGGAATAATCGGCAATCAGCCCCAGCATTTT
TRBJ1-6 | TRBV5-4 | TRBD1 | - | CASSLGTVSSYNSPLHF | TGTGCCAGCAGCTTAGGGACAGTGAGCTCCTATAATTCACCCCTCCACTTT
TRBJ2-4 | TRBV4-1 | - | - | CASSQDDGGNIQYF | TGCGCCAGCAGCCAAGATGACGGGGGAAACATTCAGTACTTC
TRBJ1-5 | TRBV5-5 | TRBD1 | - | CASSWDRVNKPQHF | TGTGCCAGCAGCTGGGACAGGGTGAACAAGCCCCAGCATTTT
TRBJ1-5 | TRBV5-5 | TRBD1 | - | CASSARGPDWNQPQHF | TGTGCCAGCAGCGCCAGGGGGCCCGACTGGAATCAGCCCCAGCATTTT
TRBJ1-1 | TRBV19 | - | many | CASSRGLLTEAFF | TGTGCCAGTAGTAGGGGTCTGCTCACTGAAGCTTTCTTT
TRBJ1-3 | TRBV5-1 | - | many | CASSVDGSSGNTIYF | TGCGCCAGCAGCGTAGACGGGAGCTCTGGAAACACCATATATTTT
TRBJ2-1 | TRBV2 | - | - | CASSVGQGGNEQFF | TGTGCCAGCAGCGTAGGACAAGGGGGCAATGAGCAGTTCTTC
TRBJ1-2 | TRBV29-1 | - | few | CSVMAAGAYGYTF | TGCAGCGTTATGGCTGCAGGGGCCTATGGCTACACCTTC
TRBJ2-5 | TRBV18 | TRBD2 | - | CASSLTSGGNRGQETQYF | TGTGCCAGCTCCCTCACTAGCGGGGGCAATCGGGGGCAAGAGACCCAGTACTTC
TRBJ2-2 | TRBV2 | - | many | CASVPRGTGELFF | TGTGCCAGCGTACCCAGGGGAACCGGGGAGCTGTTTTTT
TRBJ2-3 | TRBV19 | TRBD1 | - | CASSGRGHSTDTQYF | TGTGCCTCGTCGGGCAGGGGGCATAGCACAGATACGCAGTATTTT
TRBJ2-5 | TRBV19 | TRBD2 | - | CASSHERGATRETQYF | TGTGCCAGTAGTCACGAGCGGGGGGCTACACGAGAGACCCAGTACTTC
TRBJ2-1 | TRBV19 | TRBD1 | - | CASSGTGSYNEQFF | TGTGCCAGTAGTGGGACAGGGTCCTACAATGAGCAGTTCTTC
TRBJ1-2 | TRBV19 | - | - | CASSRDIGNYGYTF | TGTGCCAGCAGTCGGGATATTGGGAACTATGGCTACACCTTC